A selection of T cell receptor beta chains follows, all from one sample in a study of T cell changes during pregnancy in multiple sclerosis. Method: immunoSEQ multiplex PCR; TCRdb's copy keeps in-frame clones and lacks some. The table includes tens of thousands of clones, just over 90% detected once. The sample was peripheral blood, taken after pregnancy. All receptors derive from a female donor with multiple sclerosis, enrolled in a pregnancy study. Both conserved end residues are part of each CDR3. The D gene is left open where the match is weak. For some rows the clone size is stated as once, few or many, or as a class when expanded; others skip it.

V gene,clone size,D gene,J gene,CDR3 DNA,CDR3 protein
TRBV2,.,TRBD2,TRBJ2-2,TGTGCCAGCAGTCTCCCATATGGGCGGGAGGGCCGAGCCGGGGAGCTGTTTTTT,CASSLPYGREGRAGELFF
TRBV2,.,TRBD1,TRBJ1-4,TGTGCCAGCAGTGAAGCCGGGACAGGGAATGAAAAACTGTTTTTT,CASSEAGTGNEKLFF
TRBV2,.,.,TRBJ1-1,TGTGCCAGCAGCGGCGAGGAGGCCACTGAAGCTTTCTTT,CASSGEEATEAFF
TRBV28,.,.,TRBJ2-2,TGTGCCAGCAGTTTCGACTCGAACACCGGGGAGCTGTTTTTT,CASSFDSNTGELFF
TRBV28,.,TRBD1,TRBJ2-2,TGTGCCACCTCCCGACAGGGGGGCACCGGGGAGCTGTTTTTT,CATSRQGGTGELFF
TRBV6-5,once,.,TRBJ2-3,TGTGCCAGCAGCCCCACGGCAGATACGCAGTATTTT,CASSPTADTQYF
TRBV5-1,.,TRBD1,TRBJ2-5,TGCGCCAGCCATGGTGGGGCGGTCAGGGGGGAGACCCAGTACTTC,CASHGGAVRGETQYF
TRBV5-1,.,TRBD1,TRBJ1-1,TGCGCCAGCAGCGTCGGGACAGGGAGGACTGAAGCTTTCTTT,CASSVGTGRTEAFF
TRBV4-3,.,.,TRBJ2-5,TGCGCCAGCAGCCAAACAGTGAGAGAGACCCAGTACTTC,CASSQTVRETQYF
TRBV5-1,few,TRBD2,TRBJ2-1,TGCGCCAGCAGCTTGGAGCCTAGCGGGAGGGATGAGCAGTTCTTC,CASSLEPSGRDEQFF
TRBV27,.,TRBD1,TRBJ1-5,TGTGCCAGCGATCGACCAGACGACAGGGGCGGACAGCCCCAGCATTTT,CASDRPDDRGGQPQHF
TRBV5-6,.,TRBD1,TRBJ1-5,TGTGCCAGCAGCTTTGGGACAGGGGGGTATAGCAATCAGCCCCAGCATTTT,CASSFGTGGYSNQPQHF
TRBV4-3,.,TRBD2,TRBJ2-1,TGCGCCAGCAGCCTCGCGGAGGGACTAGCGGGAGACAATGAGCAGTTCTTC,CASSLAEGLAGDNEQFF
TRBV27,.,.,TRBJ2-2,TGTGCCAGCAGTTTGAGGCTCACCGGGGAGCTGTTTTTT,CASSLRLTGELFF
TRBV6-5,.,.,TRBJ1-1,TGTGCCAGCTCCAACTTCGGGGGGAACACTGAAGCTTTCTTT,CASSNFGGNTEAFF
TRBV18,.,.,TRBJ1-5,TGTGCCAGCTCATCCAGGGCAGGGGATCAGCCCCAGCATTTT,CASSSRAGDQPQHF
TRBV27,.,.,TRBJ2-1,TGTGCCAGCAGTTTTGCCCTGGCCACCCTGGAGCAGTTCTTC,CASSFALATLEQFF